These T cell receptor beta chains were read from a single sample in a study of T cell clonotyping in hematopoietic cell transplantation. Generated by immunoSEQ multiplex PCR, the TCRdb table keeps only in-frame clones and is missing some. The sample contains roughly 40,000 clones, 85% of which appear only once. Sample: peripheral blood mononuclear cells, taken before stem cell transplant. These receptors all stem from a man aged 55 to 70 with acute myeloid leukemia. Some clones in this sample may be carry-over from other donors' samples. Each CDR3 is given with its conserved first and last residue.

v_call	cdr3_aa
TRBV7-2	CASSSGGAEGYTF
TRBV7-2	CASSLAHLPQHF
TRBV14	CASSYRGLGSGVEAFF
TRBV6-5	CASRDGLGYTF
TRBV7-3	CASSLSPDRVNTEAFF
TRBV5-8	CASSTAGWVMNTEAFF
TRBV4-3	CASSSVLAYEQYF
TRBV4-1	CASSQGSGGAYQETQYF
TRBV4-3	CASSPGRGRGNEQYF
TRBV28	CASSIQSGLEKLFF
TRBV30	CAWSVTGADQPQHF
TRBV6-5	CASSRGADGANVLTF
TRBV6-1	CASRLLARPGGYTF
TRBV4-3	CASSLVGGGTEAFF
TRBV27	CASSGTGFTANYGYTF
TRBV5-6	CASSHNSGLETQYF
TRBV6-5	CASSPLRDTEAFF
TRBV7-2	CASSSGTGISYEQYF
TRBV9	CASSVMGLSGGETQYF
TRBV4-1	CASSSPTGRTEAFF
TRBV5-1	CASSFAGGQETQYF
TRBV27	CASSLLRNTIYF